This is a list of T cell receptor beta chains from one sample in a study of cytomegalovirus exposure and HLA in healthy donors. Only in-frame clones appear in the TCRdb table, and some are missing; sequencing was by immunoSEQ multiplex PCR. The table shows about 120,000 clones, with about nine tenths occurring only once. The sequenced sample consisted of PBMCs. Receptors were obtained from a woman younger than 30 in good health and CMV-seronegative. Both conserved end residues are part of each CDR3. A D gene is named only where the DNA matches it firmly. Some rows have no size entry. The others give once, few or many, or a class for an expanded clone.

>.|TRBJ2-2|TRBD2|TRBV7-9|18
TGTGCCAGCAGCTCCCGGGGGGGGGCCGGGTCGGACACCGGGGAGCTGTTTTTT
CASSSRGGAGSDTGELFF
>.|TRBJ2-2|.|TRBV21-1|18
TGTGCCAGCAGCAAAGTCGATCTTCGGAGTCTAGAACCCGGGGAGCTGTTTTTT
CASSKVDLRSLEPGELFF
>.|TRBJ2-7|.|TRBV6-1|14
TGTGCCAGCAGTGACCGACAGGTGACCTACGAGCAGTACTTC
CASSDRQVTYEQYF
>.|TRBJ2-7|.|TRBV6-4|13
TGTGCCAGCAGTGACCCCCCAGGCGCGGGGCAGTACTTC
CASSDPPGAGQYF
>.|TRBJ2-2|.|TRBV6-5|15
TGTGCCAGCACCATCCACTCGGGTCGGATCGGGGAGCTGTTTTTT
CASTIHSGRIGELFF
>.|TRBJ1-3|TRBD1|TRBV5-6|15
TGTGCCAGCAGCTTGGACAGGGGGCAAAGAAACACCATATATTTT
CASSLDRGQRNTIYF
>.|TRBJ2-7|.|TRBV11-3|13
TGTGCCAGCAGCGTCGGGGTTACCTACGAGCAGTACTTC
CASSVGVTYEQYF
>once|TRBJ2-7|TRBD2|TRBV2|17
TGTGCCAGCACCCTCGATCTAGGGACTAGCGGCGCCTACGAGCAGTACTTC
CASTLDLGTSGAYEQYF
>.|TRBJ2-7|.|TRBV5-1|12
TGCGCCAGCAGTCCTCACAGCTTTCTGCCGTACTTC
CASSPHSFLPYF
>.|TRBJ1-4|.|TRBV27|13
TGTGCCAGCCGTACAGGGTTGAATGAAAAACTGTTTTTT
CASRTGLNEKLFF
>once|TRBJ1-1|TRBD1|TRBV2|11
TGTGCCAGCAGTGGTCACAGGGGAGCTTTCTTT
CASSGHRGAFF
>.|TRBJ1-2|.|TRBV5-1|12
TGCGCCAGCAGCTTGGCCGGGGATGGCTACACCTTC
CASSLAGDGYTF
>few|TRBJ1-5|.|TRBV6-1|15
TGTGCCAGCAGTGAAAACAGGGTACTCAATCAGCCCCAGCATTTT
CASSENRVLNQPQHF
>.|TRBJ1-1|TRBD1|TRBV2|14
TGTGCCAGCAGCCCTCAGGGGGCAGGCACTGAAGCTTTCTTT
CASSPQGAGTEAFF
>.|TRBJ2-5|.|TRBV19|13
TGTGCCAGTAGCAATGGGCTCGGAGGGACCCAGTACTTC
CASSNGLGGTQYF
>.|TRBJ2-6|.|TRBV10-1|16
TGCGCCAGCAGTGACCAGGGTTTGTCTGGGGCCAACGTCCTGACTTTC
CASSDQGLSGANVLTF
>.|TRBJ1-3|.|TRBV27|15
TGTGCCAGCAGTTCAGGGACACCGGCTGGAAACACCATATATTTT
CASSSGTPAGNTIYF
>.|TRBJ2-7|.|TRBV5-1|14
TGCGCCAGCAGCGGGAGCAGACCCGACTACGAGCAGTACTTC
CASSGSRPDYEQYF
>.|TRBJ1-5|TRBD1|TRBV6-5|14
TGTGCCAGCAGCCGGGACAGTAGCAATCAGCCCCAGCATTTT
CASSRDSSNQPQHF
>.|TRBJ1-3|.|TRBV19|14
TGTGCCAGTAGTATGACCAGGGTGGGAAACACCATATATTTT
CASSMTRVGNTIYF
>.|TRBJ2-5|TRBD2|TRBV2|17
TGTGCCAGCAGGCCCGGGACTACACGCTGGTACCAAGAGACCCAGTACTTC
CASRPGTTRWYQETQYF
>.|TRBJ2-7|TRBD1|TRBV27|13
TGTGCCAGCAGAATCCTACAGGGGAACGAGCAGTACTTC
CASRILQGNEQYF
>.|TRBJ2-7|.|TRBV14|15
TGTGCCAGCAGCCCCGACTCCGCCCTTGAGTACGAGCAGTACTTC
CASSPDSALEYEQYF